A single sample is the source of the 17 T cell receptor beta chains below, sequenced in a study of blood T cell repertoires in COVID-19. Measured with immunoSEQ multiplex PCR; TCRdb has only the in-frame clones, and not every one. The sample shows some 75,000 clones, around nine tenths of them seen only once. The sample was peripheral blood. The receptors were sampled from a man aged 60-69 years with acute or convalescent COVID-19.

The chain recombines TRBV24-1 with TRBJ1-3; no definite D call. The CDR3 sequence is 12 residues long. Germline V gene sequence: CDR1 KGHDR, CDR2 SFDVKD. The CDR3 DNA reads as TGTGCAACCCTACTCTCTGGAAACACCATATATTTT. It codes for CATLLSGNTIYF.

This rearrangement joins TRBV5-6 to TRBJ1-6; 8 nucleotides align to TRBD1. The CDR3 consists of 17 residues. With V trimmed by 2 bases and J by 10 bases, 14 bases remained unmatched. Germline CDR1 reads SGHDT; CDR2 reads YYEEEE. The CDR3 DNA sequence: TGTGCCAGCAGCTTTTTCTCGGCAGGGGGCATTGGATCACCCCTCCACTTT. It codes for CASSFFSAGGIGSPLHF.

The V gene is TRBV12-3 or TRBV12-4, the J gene TRBJ2-1; possible D gene TRBD2, 5 bases. The V end was cut by 2 bases, the J end by 4 bases, with 6 bases between. The CDR3 totals 13 residues. The CDR3 DNA sequence: TGTGCCAGCAGTTTAAGGGAGTACAATGAGCAGTTCTTC. This codes for CASSLREYNEQFF.

Written as DNA, the CDR3 is TGTGCCAGCACTGAGGGGGGGTCGGCTGAAAAACTGTTTTTT. Its translation is CASTEGGSAEKLFF. This sequence joins TRBV2 and TRBJ1-4; perhaps TRBD1 as D (6 bases). V gave up 7 bases and J gave up 7 bases, with 16 bases separating them. CDR3 length: 14 amino acids. CDR1 and CDR2 from the germline V gene are SNHLY and FYNNEI.

This chain links TRBV6-5 with TRBJ2-5, with TRBD1 identical over 9 bases. Germline V gene data show CDR1 as MNHEY and CDR2 as SVGAGI. V shed 6 bases and J 7 bases; nucleotides not matched to a gene: 9. The CDR3 is 14 residues long. The CDR3 DNA sequence: TGTGCCAGCAGACCCGGGACAGGGTGGGCGACCCAGTACTTC. Translating gives CASRPGTGWATQYF.

This rearrangement joins TRBV18 to TRBJ2-1, with D unclear. This CDR3 comprises 17 residues. Per germline, CDR1 KGHSH and CDR2 LQKENI. The germline V and J ends were trimmed by 3 bases and 5 bases, with 20 bases remaining between them. The CDR3 DNA is TGTGCCAGCTCACCCCCGGTGGCCGACCTGACACACAATGAGCAGTTCTTC. It encodes CASSPPVADLTHNEQFF. Based on the CDR3 plus reference TRBV18 and TRBJ2-1, the full variable domain is NAGVMQNPRHLVRRRGQEARLRCSPMKGHSHVYWYRQLPEEGLKFMVYLQKENIIDESGMPKERFSAEFPKEGPSILRIQQVVRGDSAAYFCASSPPVADLTHNEQFFGPGTRLTVL.

The CDR3 is CASSTGQEFTDTQYF. CDR3 coding DNA: TGCGCCAGCAGCACGGGACAGGAGTTCACAGATACGCAGTATTTT. This rearrangement joins TRBV5-1 to TRBJ2-3, with TRBD1 matching 8 bases. The junction had 6 bases not matched to a gene; V was cut back by 4 bases and J by 2 bases. The CDR3 sequence is 15 residues long. Germline V gene sequence: CDR1 SGHRS, CDR2 YFSETQ.

The chain couples TRBV11-3 to TRBJ2-5; 7 bases fit TRBD1. The ends lost 5 bases at V and 2 bases at J; junction bases unmatched: 5. CDR3 size: 14 residues. Germline loops: CDR1 SGHNT, CDR2 YENEEA. The CDR3 nucleotides are TGTGCCAGCAGCCCGGGACAGCCACAAGAGACCCAGTACTTC. Translating gives CASSPGQPQETQYF.

A single count supports this clone. The chain uses TRBV7-7 and TRBJ1-3; 9 nucleotides align to TRBD1. Germline V CDR1 and CDR2: SSHAT, FNYEAQ (reference sequence). The V segment lost 5 bases and the J segment 5 bases; nucleotides outside the gene matches: 7. The CDR3 covers 15 residues. Here the CDR3 DNA reads TGTGCCAGCAGCCCGTTACAGGGGGCGCGAAACACCATATATTTT. Amino acid sequence: CASSPLQGARNTIYF.

CDR3 sequence: CASAWDTKDEQFF. For the CDR3, the DNA is TGCGCCAGCGCGTGGGACACAAAGGATGAGCAGTTCTTC. The V gene is TRBV5-1, the J gene TRBJ2-1; tentatively, D is TRBD1 (6 bases). Germline V CDR1 and CDR2: SGHRS, YFSETQ. The CDR3 consists of 13 residues. V lost 7 bases to trimming and J lost 8 bases, with 16 bases between them.

V usage is TRBV2 and J usage is TRBJ1-1, with D perhaps TRBD1 (6 bases). CDR3 size: 14 residues. V lost 8 bases, J lost 5 bases, and 18 bases lay in between. Per germline, CDR1 SNHLY and CDR2 FYNNEI. The CDR3 region has the DNA TGTGCCAGCGGTTGGGACACGGTTCGTACTGAAGCTTTCTTT. Translated: CASGWDTVRTEAFF.

J is TRBJ2-5 and V is TRBV7-3; 10 nucleotides align to TRBD2. This CDR3 contains 14 residues. Germline lookup yields CDR1 SGHTA and CDR2 FQGTGA. V was clipped by 5 bases and J by 4 bases; unmatched bases: 4. The chain's CDR3 is CASSTSGARETQYF. As DNA, the CDR3 is TGTGCCAGCAGCACTAGCGGGGCTAGAGAGACCCAGTACTTC. Using reference TRBV7-3 and TRBJ2-5 for the parts outside the CDR3, the full variable domain is GAGVSQTPSNKVTEKGKYVELRCDPISGHTALYWYRQSLGQGPEFLIYFQGTGAADDSGLPNDRFFAVRPEGSVSTLKIQRTERGDSAVYLCASSTSGARETQYFGPGTRLLVL.

The chain joins TRBV4-1 to TRBJ2-7, with D possibly TRBD2 on 7 matching bases. The CDR3 contains 14 residues. Deletions cut 4 bases from V and 5 bases from J, with 15 bases between. CDR1 is MGHRA, CDR2 YSYEKL, per germline. The CDR3 bases are TGCGCCAGCAGCCTACCCGGGGGGCTCGACGAGCAGTACTTC. Translation: CASSLPGGLDEQYF.

The genes are TRBV29-1 and TRBJ1-1; a weak D match, TRBD1 (5 bases). With 7 bases removed from V and 0 bases from J, the gap between germline ends came to 15 bases. Germline lookup yields CDR1 SQVTM and CDR2 ANQGSEA. The CDR3 loop spans 14 amino acids. This CDR3 is CSARDGAMNTEAFF. CDR3 sequence (DNA): TGCAGCGCCAGGGATGGGGCAATGAACACTGAAGCTTTCTTT.

The V and J genes are TRBV5-5 and TRBJ2-7; 7 positions match TRBD2. CDR3 length equals 14 residues. Germline V gene sequence: CDR1 SGHKS, CDR2 YYEKEE (reference sequence). After removal of 0 bases from V and 7 bases from J, the junction contained 7 bases not matched to a gene. The CDR3 bases are TGTGCCAGCAGCTTGGTCGCGGGAGTCTCGGAGCAGTACTTC. Translation: CASSLVAGVSEQYF.

V gene TRBV7-9 combines with J gene TRBJ2-3; D ambiguous. The length of the CDR3 is 12 residues. Germline V gene lookup returns CDR1 SEHNR and CDR2 FQNEAQ (reference sequence). The V and J ends lost 5 bases and 2 bases respectively, with 5 bases between them. CDR3 nucleotides: TGTGCCAGCAGCCCCAACACAGATACGCAGTATTTT. It translates to CASSPNTDTQYF.

This chain joins TRBV30 and TRBJ1-4; TRBD1 aligns across 9 bases. CDR1 and CDR2 from the germline V gene are GTSNPN and SVGIG (reference sequence). The CDR3 length is 14 residues. The J segment lost 4 bases and the V segment lost 5 bases, leaving 5 bases of the junction unmatched. CDR3 amino acids: CAWGATGGNEKLFF. For the CDR3, the DNA is TGTGCCTGGGGTGCGACAGGGGGTAATGAAAAACTGTTTTTT.